One sample yielded the 11 T cell receptor beta chains listed below, sequenced in a study of tumor and adjacent non-tumor tissue in lung cancer. The library came from three nested PCR rounds adapted from ARM-PCR protocols. TCRdb fed the multiplex PCR reads into MiXCR, producing one record per CDR3 protein. The sample carries approximately 100,000 distinct CDR3 sequences, roughly 80% recorded once. RNA was extracted from bulk tissue without any cell sorting. Sequenced sample: lung tumor tissue. The source is a woman aged 55-70 years with non-small cell lung cancer.

Notes on this clonotype: Compared with germline, one end of the junction differs, possibly owing to a read error. The chain couples TRBV28 to TRBJ2-2, with D possibly being TRBD2 (5 bases). Germline CDR1 and CDR2: MDHEN and SYDVKM. This CDR3 region has 16 residues. This CDR3 is CASAEDRLANTGELFF. Written as DNA, the CDR3 is TGTGCCAGCGCGGAGGACCGTCTGGCGAACACCGGGGAACTGTTTTTT.

This clonotype was observed once. This is likely a read error, given that the CDR3 carries no conserved phenylalanine or tryptophan at its end. V usage is TRBV11-1 and J usage is TRBJ1-2, with 7 bases aligning to TRBD1. This CDR3 is built from 16 residues. The germline V gene encodes CDR1 SGHAT and CDR2 FQDESV (reference sequence). The CDR3 sequence is CASSDGTVGVNYGYTI. The CDR3 DNA sequence: TGTGCAAGCAGCGACGGGACAGTGGGGGTTAACTATGGCTACACCATC.

A remark on this clonotype: A read error may produce the germline difference seen at one junction end. The genes are TRBV6-2 or TRBV6-3 and TRBJ2-7; D remains ambiguous. The CDR3 is 13 residues long. Germline lookup yields CDR1 MNHEY and CDR2 SVGEGT. CDR3 protein: CDSSRNGSYEQYF. Here the CDR3 DNA reads TGTGACAGCAGCCGTAACGGGTCCTACGAGCAGTACTTC.

The chain employs TRBV5-4 and TRBJ1-1; 10 bases fit TRBD1. The CDR3 runs to 15 residues. Germline V CDR1 and CDR2: SGHNT, YYREEE (reference sequence). V lost 8 bases, J lost 0 bases, and 7 bases stayed unmatched. The CDR3, as DNA: TGTGCCAGTAACTTGGGACAGGGGATGAACACTGAAGCTTTCTTT. Its protein product is CASNLGQGMNTEAFF. Based on the CDR3 plus reference TRBV5-4 and TRBJ1-1, the full variable domain is ETGVTQSPTHLIKTRGQQVTLRCSSQSGHNTVSWYQQALGQGPQFIFQYYREEENGRGNFPPRFSGLQFPNYSSELNVNALELDDSALYLCASNLGQGMNTEAFFGQGTRLTVV.

This clonotype was recorded once. The chain couples TRBV20-1 to TRBJ2-7; a possible D gene is TRBD2 (6 bases). CDR3 size: 15 residues. V was trimmed by 7 bases and J by 1 base, leaving 20 bases between them. Per the germline V gene, CDR1 is DFQATT and CDR2 is SNEGSKA (reference sequence). The CDR3 loop is CSVGLPGDLSYEQYF. The CDR3 DNA reads TGCAGTGTTGGGTTACCGGGAGATCTTTCCTACGAGCAGTACTTC.

In regard to this clonotype: A much larger clone sits a single nucleotide away, making a read error possible. CDR3: CSVVLGGGTYDYTF. CDR3 in DNA: TGCAGCGTCGTCCTCGGCGGGGGGACCTATGACTACACCTTC. The chain employs TRBV29-1 and TRBJ1-2; tentatively, D is TRBD1 (5 bases). In germline, CDR1 is SQVTM, CDR2 ANQGSEA. This CDR3 contains 14 residues.

This rearrangement joins TRBV11-2 to TRBJ2-3, with no clear D. This CDR3 has 16 residues. Germline V gene data show CDR1 as SGHAT and CDR2 as FQNNGV. CDR3 nucleotide sequence: TGTGCTTGCAGCCCCAACAGCGTAATTTGCACAGATACGCAGTATTTT. This encodes CACSPNSVICTDTQYF. Full variable domain (rest looked up from reference TRBV11-2 and TRBJ2-3): EAGVAQSPRYKIIEKRQSVAFWCNPISGHATLYWYQQILGQGPKLLIQFQNNGVVDDSQLPKDRFSAERLKGVDSTLKIQPAKLEDSAVYLCACSPNSVICTDTQYFGPGTRLTVL.

A remark on this clonotype: Its ends do not fully match the called genes, so a read error is possible. The rearrangement links TRBV20-1 to TRBJ2-3, with 10 bases lining up with TRBD2. Germline V lookup: CDR1 DFQATT, CDR2 SNEGSKA (reference sequence). The CDR3 runs to 17 residues. The CDR3 protein is CRARYQLAGASTDTQYF. The CDR3 nucleotides are TGCAGGGCTAGATATCAGCTAGCGGGGGCTTCCACAGATACGCAATATTTT.

As to this clonotype: A much larger clone lies a single base off, so this may be a read error. This sequence joins TRBV7-8 and TRBJ2-3, with D unclear. Germline CDR1 is SGHVS and CDR2 is FQNEAQ. The CDR3 runs to 14 residues. CDR3 protein: CTSSWRIMTDTQYF. The CDR3 DNA sequence: TGTACCAGCAGCTGGAGAATAATGACAGATACGCAGTATTTT.

This rearrangement joins TRBV28 to TRBJ1-2, with 8 bases that match TRBD1. J lost 6 bases, V lost 6 bases, and 15 bases had no gene match. The CDR3 extends over 16 amino acids. CDR1 is MDHEN and CDR2 is SYDVKM in the germline V gene. The CDR3 region has the DNA TGTGCCAGCAGATCCGGTGGTCAGGGGGCATTCAATGGCTACACCTTC. It codes for CASRSGGQGAFNGYTF.

In this sample, this clonotype turned up a few times. Germline and junction disagree at one end, which may indicate a read error. The chain employs TRBV6-2 or TRBV6-3 and TRBJ2-1; no definite D call. In germline, CDR1 is MNHEY, CDR2 SVGEGT. This CDR3 is 14 amino acids long. The CDR3 DNA sequence: TGTGCCAGCTGCGGTGGTCCGGGCTTCAATGACCAGTTCTTC. Protein product: CASCGGPGFNDQFF.